The next 9 T cell receptor beta chains were all read from a single sample in a study of lymphopenia after photon versus proton radiotherapy. The method was immunoSEQ multiplex PCR; TCRdb's version includes in-frame clones alone and lacks a portion of them. The repertoire consists of around 20,000 clones, with roughly 85% occurring once and the leading ten covering over 15%. The sample here was peripheral blood, taken from a patient treated with photon-based radiotherapy. The receptors here all came from a man in his sixties with pancreatic cancer.

V and J are TRBV5-4 and TRBJ2-3, with 10 bases that match TRBD2. This CDR3 has 17 residues. Germline V CDR1 and CDR2: SGHNT, YYREEE (reference sequence). The V and J ends lost 3 bases and 2 bases, in that order; junction bases with no gene match: 9. The CDR3 DNA reads as TGTGCCAGCAGCTCGCCCCTAGCGGGGGATGCCACAGATACGCAGTATTTT. It is translated as CASSSPLAGDATDTQYF.

V and J are TRBV18 and TRBJ2-3; D gene ambiguous. The V end was cut by 3 bases, the J end by 0 bases, with 16 bases between. The CDR3 contains 17 residues. CDR1 is KGHSH, CDR2 LQKENI, per germline. CDR3 bases: TGTGCCAGCTCACCCGCCGGTGTGGGCCGGAGCACAGATACGCAGTATTTT. It encodes CASSPAGVGRSTDTQYF.

This clone was observed once. The chain employs TRBV9 and TRBJ2-7; D is uncertain. V was clipped by 2 bases and J by 2 bases, with 8 bases between them. The CDR3 spans 13 residues. Germline CDR1 SGDLS, CDR2 YYNGEE. The chain's CDR3 is CASSVAPTYEQYF. Here the CDR3 DNA reads TGTGCCAGCAGCGTCGCCCCCACCTACGAGCAGTACTTC. The variable domain in full, completed from reference TRBV9 and TRBJ2-7, reads DSGVTQTPKHLITATGQRVTLRCSPRSGDLSVYWYQQSLDQGLQFLIQYYNGEERAKGNILERFSAQQFPDLHSELNLSSLELGDSALYFCASSVAPTYEQYFGPGTRLTVT.

This clone has a single count. The chain links TRBV30 to TRBJ2-7, with D unresolved. Germline V lookup: CDR1 GTSNPN, CDR2 SVGIG (reference sequence). This CDR3 region has 12 residues. Deletions cut 2 bases from V and 4 bases from J, with 9 bases between. CDR3 sequence: CAWSPLRYEQYF. CDR3 in DNA: TGTGCCTGGAGTCCTCTTCGGTACGAGCAGTACTTC.

The chain has TRBV11-2 and TRBJ2-3; D uncertain. Looked up from germline, CDR1 is SGHAT and CDR2 is FQNNGV. V lost 5 bases and J lost 5, with 29 bases in between. The CDR3 totals 19 residues. The CDR3 sequence is CASSPLIFAIQSMGDTQYF. The CDR3 nucleotides read TGTGCCAGCAGCCCCCTTATATTCGCAATACAAAGTATGGGAGATACGCAGTATTTT.

This chain connects TRBV7-3 to TRBJ2-5, with D possibly being TRBD1 (7 bases). The germline gives CDR1 SGHTA, CDR2 FQGTGA. This CDR3 spans 15 amino acids. Trimming took 2 bases from V and 2 from J, leaving 12 bases between them. This CDR3 is CASSLQGGAQETQYF. In nucleotides, the CDR3 is TGTGCCAGCAGCTTACAGGGGGGCGCGCAAGAGACCCAGTACTTC.

The CDR3 region is CATARDFNEKLFF. CDR3 sequence (DNA): TGTGCCACAGCCCGGGACTTTAATGAAAAACTGTTTTTT. The chain is built from TRBV19 and TRBJ1-4; D perhaps matches TRBD1 (5 bases). The CDR3 sequence is 13 residues long. V lost 10 bases to trimming and J lost 4 bases, with 13 bases between them. Germline values: CDR1 LNHDA, CDR2 SQIVND (reference sequence).

The chain employs TRBV5-1 and TRBJ2-5; 15 nucleotides agree with TRBD2. CDR3 size: 18 residues. V dropped 5 bases and J dropped 4; count of bases not matched to a gene: 12. Germline CDR1 reads SGHRS; CDR2 reads YFSETQ. DNA for the CDR3: TGCGCCAGCAGTTTTGGACTAGCGGGGGGGCCCCCATCAGAGACCCAGTACTTC. Its translation: CASSFGLAGGPPSETQYF.

V is TRBV11-2 and J is TRBJ1-3; D is unresolved. Germline loops: CDR1 SGHAT, CDR2 FQNNGV. Trimming cost V 5 bases and J 3 bases, with 2 bases left between them. This CDR3 has 11 amino acids. The CDR3 region has the DNA TGTGCCAGCAGCATTGGAAACACCATATATTTT. Its protein product is CASSIGNTIYF.